The subject of this entry is one T cell receptor beta chain. The entry originates in a study of control samples from healthy donors and cancer patients. This table comes from immunoSEQ multiplex PCR, and its TCRdb copy is limited to in-frame clones, with some not included. Found here are 90,000 to 150,000 clones, 80% to 90% of them singletons; the top ten hold about 40%. Deletions cut 1 base from V and 3 bases from J, with 6 bases between. This CDR3 has 13 amino acids. Per the germline V gene, CDR1 is SNHLY and CDR2 is FYNNEI. Sample: blood. The chain recombines TRBV2 with TRBJ1-2; D not resolved. The receptor's source is a man in his fifties in good health. The CDR3 loop reads CASSEGGDYGYTF. CDR3 coding DNA: TGTGCCAGCAGTGAAGGCGGAGACTATGGCTACACCTTC.